This T cell receptor (beta chain) originates from a study of blood T cell repertoires in COVID-19. The authors' processing: Estimation of nucleated cell counts was performed using reference gene primer amplification. Repertoires were generated with immunoSEQ multiplex PCR, while TCRdb's copy carries only in-frame clones and drops some. V and J calls and clone size follow that table, whereas D and trimming were derived from the DNA. The sample has 5,000 to 7,000 clones, about 93% seen once. This receptor was taken from a human donor in a cohort sampled during active COVID-19. What was sequenced was peripheral blood.

CDR3 DNA: TGTGCCAGCAGTCGAGCACAGCGGGGAGGTTCCGAGCAGTACTTC. Encoded protein: CASSRAQRGGSEQYF. This chain joins TRBV6-5 and TRBJ2-7; TRBD2 matches at 7 bases. Germline CDR1 reads MNHEY; CDR2 reads SVGAGI. The CDR3 is 15 amino acids. Unmatched junction bases numbered 13, after V lost 5 bases and J lost 6 bases.